This section outlines one T cell receptor (beta chain) sequence together with its context. This clonotype was picked up many times. Its target antigen remains unknown. Base qualities are not provided; no much larger clone lies one nucleotide away. This sample stems from a study of blood T cells in healthy people across ages (dated by TCRdb to 2013 to 2016). Notes on the research overall: In model experiments, template switching captured about one uniquely barcoded TCR beta cDNA molecule for every two T cells. Age-related changes in TCR beta repertoire diversity were measured in the study by deep sequencing normalized with unique cDNA molecular identifiers. The donors were divided into four age groups: young (average roughly 15 years), middle-aged (approximately 39), aged (about 60) and long-lived (approximately 74). Donors of different ages were randomly distributed across sequencing lanes to avoid experimental bias. Using the same blood draw, the study looked at two additional independent replicas of 1 million unique cDNA reads for two donors, one aged 18 to 30 and the other aged 80 or older.

The method behind the library was 5' RACE. Sequenced using an Illumina HiSeq 2500. The second PCR ran for about 7 to 11 cycles and used a J-beta primer mix along with a sample-barcoded 5' primer. A unique molecular identifier was introduced onto each TCR beta cDNA molecule by a template-switch 5' adaptor carrying 12 random nucleotides. Each sample yielded at least 3 million CDR3-containing paired-end reads. The Mint cDNA synthesis kit, primed by a TRBC-specific oligonucleotide, was used to synthesize first-strand cDNA from all RNA. After uracil-DNA glycosylase treatment, a first 18-cycle PCR used universal primers M1SS and BC2_uni_R on all cDNA. As for how the authors treated the data: For normalization, 1 million high-quality reads were randomly selected from each sample, with every read carrying a distinct molecular identifier. Instead of being binned into consensus sequences, reads with shared molecular identifiers were discarded. MiTCR, with a Q25 quality threshold and the strictest error-elimination algorithm, was used for CDR3 identification, clonotype clustering and error correction. A nonparametric unseen species model with Euler transformation was used to estimate lower-bound total TCR beta diversity. TCRdb applied fastp at Q25 and MiXCR to the public reads, then kept only in-frame beta chains. Each CDR3 protein appears once, grouped with its most common genes and DNA. None of the V and J calls come from the authors' own analysis; TCRdb made them. The sample includes around 1,500,000 distinct CDR3 sequences, with roughly 30% observed a single time. Jointly, the top ten make up 7.7% of the sample.

V and J are truncated by 3 bases and 3 bases respectively, leaving an intervening sequence of 8 bases. According to the germline V gene, CDR1 reads LGHNA and CDR2 reads YSLEER. The CDR3 measures 13 amino acids from cysteine to phenylalanine. CDR3 DNA only is kept here, 39 bases in frame from base 1. Overall results and qualifications from the work: Because profiling used bulk unsorted PBMCs, naive and antigen-experienced compartments could not be compared conclusively. Estimates of total diversity based on one million sequenced T cells were regarded as lower bounds and as underestimates. As age increased, observed TCR beta diversity per million T cells dropped in a roughly linear way, and a significant reduction was already evident by age 40. There was a strong correlation between observed TCR beta diversity and the percentage of naive T cells measured by flow cytometry. Because donor CMV infection status was unknown, age-related changes in expanded clonotypes were potentially confounded. The long-lived group showed more naive CD4+ T cells, fewer expanded clones and increased TCR diversity than the aged group, suggesting age selection.

Systemically healthy Caucasian individuals from Russia, around 39 in total and aged about 6 to 100 years, were included as donors. About 10 milliliters of peripheral blood were collected from each donor into EDTA-treated Vacutainer tubes. Ficoll-Paque density-gradient centrifugation was used to isolate PBMCs, with at least 6.5 million per sample. Trizol reagent was used to extract total RNA from PBMCs, with at least 5 micrograms per sample. For every donor, flow cytometry on a PBMC aliquot measured the percentage of naive CD45RAhigh/CD27high T cells. Recombination linked TRBV4-3 to TRBJ2-5, with the identity of the D gene unclear. What was sequenced was blood. The origin of this receptor is a woman in her thirties in good health. The DNA reads TGCGCCAGCAGCCACACAGACGAAGAGACCCAGTACTTC. Its protein reads: CASSHTDEETQYF.